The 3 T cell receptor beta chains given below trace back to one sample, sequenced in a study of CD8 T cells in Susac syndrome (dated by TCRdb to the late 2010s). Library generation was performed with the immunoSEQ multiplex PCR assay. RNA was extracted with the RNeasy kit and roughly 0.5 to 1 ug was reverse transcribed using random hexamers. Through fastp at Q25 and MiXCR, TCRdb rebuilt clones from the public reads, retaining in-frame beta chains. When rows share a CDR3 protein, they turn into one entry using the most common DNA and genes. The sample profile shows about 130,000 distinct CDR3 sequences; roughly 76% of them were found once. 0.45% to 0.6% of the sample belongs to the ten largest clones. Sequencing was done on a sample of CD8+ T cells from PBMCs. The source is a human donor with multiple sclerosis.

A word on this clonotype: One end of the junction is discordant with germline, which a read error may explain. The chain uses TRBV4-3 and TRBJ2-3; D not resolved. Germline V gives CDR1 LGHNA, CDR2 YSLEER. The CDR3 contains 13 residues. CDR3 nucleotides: TGTGCCAGCAGCCCTCCCATCACAGATACGCAGTATTTT. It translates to CASSPPITDTQYF.

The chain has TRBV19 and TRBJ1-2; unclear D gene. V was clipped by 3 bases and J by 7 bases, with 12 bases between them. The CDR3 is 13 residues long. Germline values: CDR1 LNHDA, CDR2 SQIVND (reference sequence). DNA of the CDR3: TGTGCCAGTAGTATGAGCGTTATCCTTGGCTACACCTTC. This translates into CASSMSVILGYTF.

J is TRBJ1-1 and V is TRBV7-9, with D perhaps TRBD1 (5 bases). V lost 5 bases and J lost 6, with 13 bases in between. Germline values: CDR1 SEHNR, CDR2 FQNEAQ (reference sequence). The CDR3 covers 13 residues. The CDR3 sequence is CASSVGEFPEAFF. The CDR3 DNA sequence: TGTGCCAGCAGCGTAGGGGAGTTCCCTGAAGCTTTCTTT.